This T cell receptor (beta chain) was observed in a study of blood T cell repertoires in COVID-19. As for the study in general: Material from acute and convalescent COVID-19 was sourced from the United States, Italy and Spain. PBMCs, B-cell-depleted T cells, or T cells were the source of the cDNA or gDNA that made up the material.

How the authors handled the data: By means of reference gene primer amplification, nucleated cell counts were estimated. Profiled with immunoSEQ multiplex PCR; TCRdb holds only in-frame clones, not every one. The V and J calls and clone size come from that table; D and trimming were worked out from the DNA. The table lists hundreds of thousands of clones, 65% to 85% of them singletons, with 8.2% in the top ten. J was trimmed by 6 bases and V by 3 bases; bases with no gene match: 10. Germline lookup yields CDR1 SGHRS and CDR2 YFSETQ. This CDR3 contains 15 residues. The sequenced sample consisted of peripheral blood. The TCR sequence derives from a woman in her forties or fifties with acute or convalescent COVID-19. The rearrangement uses TRBV5-1 and TRBJ2-7; 9 bases line up with TRBD1. CDR3 residues: CASSSGTGPPVEQYF. CDR3 coding DNA: TGCGCCAGCAGCTCTGGGACAGGGCCTCCTGTCGAGCAGTACTTC.